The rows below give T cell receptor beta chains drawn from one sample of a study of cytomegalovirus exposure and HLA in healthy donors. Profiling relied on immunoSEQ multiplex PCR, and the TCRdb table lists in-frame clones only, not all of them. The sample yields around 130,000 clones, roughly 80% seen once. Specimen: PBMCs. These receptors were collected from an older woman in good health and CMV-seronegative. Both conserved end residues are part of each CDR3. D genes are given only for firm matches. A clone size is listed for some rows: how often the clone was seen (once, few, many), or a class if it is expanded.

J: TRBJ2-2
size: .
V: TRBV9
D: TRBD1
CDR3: CASSVIPSGRGLSGELFF
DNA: TGTGCCAGCAGCGTAATCCCCTCCGGCAGGGGGCTTTCCGGGGAGCTGTTTTTT

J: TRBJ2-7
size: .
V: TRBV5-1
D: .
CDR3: CASRGGGGRYEQYF
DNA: TGCGCCAGCAGGGGAGGGGGGGGTCGGTACGAGCAGTACTTC

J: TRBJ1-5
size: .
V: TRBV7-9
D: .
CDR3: CASNTGGQPQHF
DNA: TGTGCCAGCAACACCGGGGGACAGCCCCAGCATTTT

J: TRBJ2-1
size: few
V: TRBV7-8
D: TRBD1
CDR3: CASGGQGANNEQFF
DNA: TGTGCCAGTGGGGGACAGGGGGCAAACAATGAGCAGTTCTTC

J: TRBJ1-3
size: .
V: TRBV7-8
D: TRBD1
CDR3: CASSLVRGLSSGNTIYF
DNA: TGTGCCAGCAGCTTAGTTAGGGGGCTGAGCTCTGGAAACACCATATATTTT

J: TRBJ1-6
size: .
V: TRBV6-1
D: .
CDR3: CASSRLQGKDSPLHF
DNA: TGTGCCAGCAGCAGACTACAGGGAAAGGACTCACCCCTCCACTTT

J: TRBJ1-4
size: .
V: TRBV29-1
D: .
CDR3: CSAQSEKLFF
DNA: TGCAGCGCCCAATCAGAAAAACTGTTTTTT

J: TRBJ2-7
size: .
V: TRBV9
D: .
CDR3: CASSVKGNGGEQYF
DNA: TGTGCCAGCAGCGTAAAGGGTAATGGGGGGGAGCAGTACTTC

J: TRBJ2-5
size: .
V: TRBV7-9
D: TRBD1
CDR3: CASSFPQGASETQYF
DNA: TGTGCCAGCAGCTTCCCGCAGGGGGCCTCAGAGACCCAGTACTTC

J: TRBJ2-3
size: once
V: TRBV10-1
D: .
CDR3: CASSEWQNTQYF
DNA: TGCGCCAGCAGTGAGTGGCAGAATACGCAGTATTTT

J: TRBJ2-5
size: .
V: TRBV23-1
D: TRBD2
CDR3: CASSQFGAGQETQYF
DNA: TGCGCCAGCAGTCAATTTGGAGCGGGGCAAGAGACCCAGTACTTC

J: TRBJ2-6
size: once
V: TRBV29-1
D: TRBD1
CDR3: CSAGDRVGSGANVLTF
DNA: TGCAGCGCTGGGGACAGGGTTGGCTCTGGGGCCAACGTCCTGACTTTC

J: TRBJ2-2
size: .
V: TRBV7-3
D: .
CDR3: CASSPNRVTPAGELFF
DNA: TGTGCCAGCAGCCCAAACCGGGTCACGCCGGCCGGGGAGCTGTTTTTT

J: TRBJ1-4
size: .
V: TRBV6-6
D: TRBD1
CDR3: CASSLGATGAEKLFF
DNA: TGTGCCAGCAGTTTGGGGGCGACAGGGGCGGAAAAACTGTTTTTT

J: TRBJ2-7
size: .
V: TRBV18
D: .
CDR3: CASSPNSNYEQYF
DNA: TGTGCCAGCTCACCAAACAGTAACTACGAGCAGTACTTC

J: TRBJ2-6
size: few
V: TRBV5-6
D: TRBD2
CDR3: CASSLVAGGRANVLTF
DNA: TGTGCCAGCAGCTTGGTAGCCGGGGGGAGGGCCAACGTCCTGACTTTC

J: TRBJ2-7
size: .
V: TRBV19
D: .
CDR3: CATSPFGVSYEQYF
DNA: TGTGCCACCTCCCCTTTCGGGGTCTCCTACGAGCAGTACTTC